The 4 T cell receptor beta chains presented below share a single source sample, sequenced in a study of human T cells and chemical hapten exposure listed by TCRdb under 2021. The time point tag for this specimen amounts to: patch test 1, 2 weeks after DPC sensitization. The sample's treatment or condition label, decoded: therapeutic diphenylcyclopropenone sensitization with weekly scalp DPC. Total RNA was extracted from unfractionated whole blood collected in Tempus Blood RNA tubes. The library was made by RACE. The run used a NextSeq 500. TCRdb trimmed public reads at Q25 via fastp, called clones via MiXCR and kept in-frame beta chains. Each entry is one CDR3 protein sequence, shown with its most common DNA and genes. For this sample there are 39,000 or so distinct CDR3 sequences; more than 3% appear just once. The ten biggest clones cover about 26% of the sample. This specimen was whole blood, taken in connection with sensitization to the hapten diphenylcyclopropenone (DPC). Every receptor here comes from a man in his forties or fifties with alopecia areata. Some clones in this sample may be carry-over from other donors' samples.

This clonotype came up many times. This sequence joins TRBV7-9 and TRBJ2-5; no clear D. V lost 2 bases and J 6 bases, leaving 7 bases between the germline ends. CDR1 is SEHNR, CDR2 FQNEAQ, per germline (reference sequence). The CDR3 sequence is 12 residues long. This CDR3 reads CASSLPSQTQYF. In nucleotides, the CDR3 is TGTGCCAGCAGCTTACCCTCGCAGACCCAGTACTTC.

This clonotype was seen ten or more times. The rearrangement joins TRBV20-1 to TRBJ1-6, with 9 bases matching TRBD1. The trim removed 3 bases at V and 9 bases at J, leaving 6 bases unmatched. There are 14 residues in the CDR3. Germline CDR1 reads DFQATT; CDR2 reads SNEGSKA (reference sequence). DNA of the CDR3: TGCAGTGCTAGGGACAGGGGATTGGGTTCACCCCTCCACTTT. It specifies CSARDRGLGSPLHF.

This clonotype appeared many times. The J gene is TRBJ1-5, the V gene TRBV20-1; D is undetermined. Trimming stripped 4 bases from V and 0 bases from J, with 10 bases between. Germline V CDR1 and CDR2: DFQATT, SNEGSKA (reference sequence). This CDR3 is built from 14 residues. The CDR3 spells CSAIWGNSNQPQHF. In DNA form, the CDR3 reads TGCAGTGCTATTTGGGGAAATAGCAATCAGCCCCAGCATTTT.

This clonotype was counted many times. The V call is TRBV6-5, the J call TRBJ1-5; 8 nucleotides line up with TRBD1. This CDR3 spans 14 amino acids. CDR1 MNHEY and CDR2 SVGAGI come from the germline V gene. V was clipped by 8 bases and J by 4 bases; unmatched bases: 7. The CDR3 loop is CASARTGRNQPQHF. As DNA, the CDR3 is TGTGCCAGCGCAAGGACAGGGAGAAATCAGCCCCAGCATTTT.